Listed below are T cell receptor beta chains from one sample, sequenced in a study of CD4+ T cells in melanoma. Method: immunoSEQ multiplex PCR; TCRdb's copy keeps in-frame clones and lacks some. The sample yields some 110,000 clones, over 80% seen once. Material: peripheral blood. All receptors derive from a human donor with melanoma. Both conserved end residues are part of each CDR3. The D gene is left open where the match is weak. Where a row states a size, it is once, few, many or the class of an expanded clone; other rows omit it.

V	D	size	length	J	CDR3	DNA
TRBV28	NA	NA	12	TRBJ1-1	CASHRGVTEAFF	TGTGCCAGCCATAGAGGAGTGACTGAAGCTTTCTTT
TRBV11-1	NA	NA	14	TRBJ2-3	CASSPMEGSDTQYF	TGTGCCAGCAGCCCAATGGAAGGGAGCGATACGCAGTATTTT
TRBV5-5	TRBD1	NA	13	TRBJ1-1	CASRTGSNTEAFF	TGTGCCAGCAGGACAGGGTCCAACACTGAAGCTTTCTTT
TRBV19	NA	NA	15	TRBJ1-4	CASSQYVTGDEKLFF	TGTGCCAGTAGTCAGTATGTCACAGGAGATGAAAAACTGTTTTTT
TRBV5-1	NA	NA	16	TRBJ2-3	CASSLGPGLGTDTQYF	TGCGCCAGCAGCTTGGGGCCAGGCCTAGGCACAGATACGCAGTATTTT
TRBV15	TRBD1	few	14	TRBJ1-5	CATRRQGVGLDQHF	TGTGCCACCCGACGACAGGGGGTGGGTTTGGACCAGCATTTT
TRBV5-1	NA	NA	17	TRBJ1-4	CASSLGPSQGVSLKLFF	TGCGCCAGCAGCTTGGGCCCATCCCAAGGGGTTAGCCTAAAACTGTTTTTT
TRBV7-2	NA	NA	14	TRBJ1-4	CASTQGFIDEKLFF	TGTGCCAGCACGCAGGGGTTCATAGATGAAAAACTGTTTTTT
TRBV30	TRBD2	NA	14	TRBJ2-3	CAWTAGGGAYTQYF	TGTGCCTGGACGGCAGGCGGGGGGGCCTATACGCAGTATTTT
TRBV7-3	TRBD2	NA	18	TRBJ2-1	CASSLPRRGGGSYNEQFF	TGTGCCAGCAGCCTCCCCCGGAGGGGCGGGGGGTCCTACAATGAGCAGTTCTTC
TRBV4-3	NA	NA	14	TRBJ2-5	CASSQDPVPETQYF	TGCGCCAGCAGCCAAGATCCAGTACCAGAGACCCAGTACTTC
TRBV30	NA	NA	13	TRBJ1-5	CAWSVNGNQPQHF	TGTGCCTGGAGTGTAAACGGGAATCAGCCCCAGCATTTT
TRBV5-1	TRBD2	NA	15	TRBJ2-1	CASSLAQREMNEQFF	TGCGCCAGCAGCTTGGCCCAGCGGGAGATGAATGAGCAGTTCTTC
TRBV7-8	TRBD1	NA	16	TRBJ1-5	CASSLTDRGGIKPQHF	TGTGCCAGCAGCTTAACGGACAGGGGAGGCATCAAGCCCCAGCATTTT
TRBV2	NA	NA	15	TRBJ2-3	CASSEMFLGTDTQYF	TGTGCCAGCAGTGAAATGTTCCTCGGGACAGATACGCAGTATTTT
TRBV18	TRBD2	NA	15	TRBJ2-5	CASSPPTSGRETQYF	TGTGCCAGCTCACCACCGACTAGCGGGCGGGAGACCCAGTACTTC
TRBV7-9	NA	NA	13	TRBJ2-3	CASSNLGTDTQYF	TGTGCCAGCAGCAATTTAGGCACAGATACGCAGTATTTT
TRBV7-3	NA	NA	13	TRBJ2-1	CASSSSGRDVWFF	TGTGCCAGCAGCTCCTCCGGCAGGGACGTATGGTTCTTC
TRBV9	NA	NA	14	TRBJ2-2	CASSVGPGDGELFF	TGTGCCAGCAGCGTCGGACCGGGCGACGGGGAGCTGTTTTTT
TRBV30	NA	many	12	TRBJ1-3	CAWKASGNTIYF	TGTGCCTGGAAGGCCTCTGGAAACACCATATATTTT
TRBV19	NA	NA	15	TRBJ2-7	CASSLKDGLSYEQYF	TGTGCCAGTAGCCTTAAGGACGGACTCTCGTACGAGCAGTACTTC
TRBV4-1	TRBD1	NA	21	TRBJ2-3	CASSQDMAGTGRIYKTDTQYF	TGCGCCAGCAGCCAAGATATGGCAGGGACAGGGCGTATTTATAAGACAGATACGCAGTATTTT